This TCR beta chain was recorded in a study of blood T cell repertoires in COVID-19. Across the whole study: From the United States, Italy and Spain came samples of acute and convalescent COVID-19. Nucleic acid was either cDNA or gDNA, and it came from T cells, B-cell-depleted T cells, or PBMCs.

CDR1 and CDR2 from the germline V gene are SGHVS and FQNEAQ. Trimming stripped 5 bases from V and 1 base from J, with 11 bases between. The length of the CDR3 is 14 residues. Per the original data handling: Reference gene primers were amplified, and this amplification served to estimate nucleated cell counts. Profiled with immunoSEQ multiplex PCR; TCRdb holds only in-frame clones, not every one. V and J calls and clone size are those listed in that table; D and trimming were worked out from the DNA. The sample includes over 150,000 clones, approximately 80% seen only once; the top ten take approximately 8.1%. Those enrolled in Seattle joined during active infection and were followed longitudinally afterward.

Sequencing was carried out using peripheral blood. The clonotype comes from a woman of 80 years or more with COVID-19, enrolled during active disease. The gene calls are TRBV7-8 and TRBJ1-1; D perhaps matches TRBD1 (5 bases). The CDR3 is CASSRGRGNTEAFF. Here the CDR3 DNA reads TGTGCCAGCAGCCGGGGGAGAGGGAACACTGAAGCTTTCTTT.